This entry is about one T cell receptor (beta chain). TCRdb keeps only in-frame clones here, not all; method: immunoSEQ multiplex PCR. The table shows roughly 49,000 clones, with roughly 84% occurring only once. The record originates from a study of blood T cell repertoires in COVID-19. Study-level background: PBMCs, B-cell-depleted T cells, or T cells were the source of the cDNA or gDNA that made up the material.

Sequencing used peripheral blood. This sequence was found in an older man with active COVID-19.

CDR3 bases: TGTGCCAGCAGCCATGGGGGGAAAGGGCAGGATACGCAGTATTTT. The encoded protein is CASSHGGKGQDTQYF. This chain connects TRBV14 to TRBJ2-3, with a possible D match to TRBD2 (6 bases). Germline V gene data show CDR1 as SGHDN and CDR2 as FVKESK. This CDR3 is built from 15 residues. V was shortened by 3 bases and J by 6 bases, with 16 bases between the two germline ends. Full variable domain (remainder filled in from reference TRBV14 and TRBJ2-3): EAGVTQFPSHSVIEKGQTVTLRCDPISGHDNLYWYRRVMGKEIKFLLHFVKESKQDESGMPNNRFLAERTGGTYSTLKVQPAELEDSGVYFCASSHGGKGQDTQYFGPGTRLTVL.